This paragraph covers one TCR beta chain sequence. Compared with germline, one end of the junction differs, possibly owing to a read error. This CDR3 comprises 12 residues. Germline V lookup: CDR1 LGHDT, CDR2 YNNKEL (reference sequence). This entry is derived from a study of T cell responses to AZD1222 COVID-19 vaccine. Here immunoSEQ multiplex PCR was the method, and the copy in TCRdb shows in-frame clones only, minus some. The table lists 98,000 or so clones, roughly 90% of them singletons. The chain recombines TRBV3-1 (or the pseudogene TRBV3-2) with TRBJ2-7; TRBD2 agrees at 9 bases. The specimen comprised peripheral blood, sampled 28 days after the second AZD1222 dose. This receptor was identified in an adult who received the AZD1222 COVID-19 vaccine. The CDR3: CASEGWPGLAEF. The DNA for the CDR3 is TGTGCCAGCGAAGGGTGGCCGGGACTAGCAGAATTC.